This passage covers 15 T cell receptor beta chains from one sample sequenced in a study of vaccination and CD4 T cells after COVID-19. Their antigens remain unidentified. At the Johns Hopkins FTIC core, DNA taken from cultured CD4+ T cells was sequenced by way of the Oncomine TCR Beta short-read assay. MiXCR was run by TCRdb on the PCR reads, yielding one entry per CDR3 protein. The top ten clones hold roughly 9.2% of a sample with under 15,000 distinct CDR3 sequences, around 45% of them seen once. Treatment given: roughly 10-day PBMC culture with coronavirus spike peptide pools or control peptides (ViraFEST assay). Sequencing was performed on CD4+ T cells from blood, cultured in vitro, taken after SARS-CoV-2 vaccination. These receptors were obtained from a human donor who had recovered from COVID-19.

The V call is TRBV19, the J call TRBJ2-1, with 7 nucleotides matching TRBD2. Germline loops: CDR1 LNHDA, CDR2 SQIVND (reference sequence). This CDR3 region has 14 residues. V was pared by 3 bases and J by 8 bases, with 7 bases of the junction left unmatched. The CDR3 nucleotides read TGTGCCAGTAGTATGGGGGGGGAGATCTATGAGCAGTTCTTC. The encoded protein is CASSMGGEIYEQFF.

The gene calls are TRBV4-2 and TRBJ2-1; D gene unclear. Germline assignment: CDR1 LGHNA and CDR2 YNFKEQ. V shed 4 bases and J shed 0 bases, with 13 bases lying between them. CDR3 length: 16 amino acids. CDR3 bases: TGTGCCAGCAGCCTACGTGACGGAAGCTCCTACAATGAGCAGTTCTTC. Translated: CASSLRDGSSYNEQFF.

This clonotype came up a few times. V usage is TRBV2 and J usage is TRBJ2-7; 8 bases align to TRBD2. There are 15 residues in the CDR3. The germline CDR1 and CDR2 sequences are SNHLY and FYNNEI. J gave up 3 bases and V 4 bases, and 8 bases lay outside the gene matches. The CDR3 DNA reads TGTGCCAGCAGTGTGCCCAGCGGGAGAAGCTACGAGCAGTACTTC. As protein: CASSVPSGRSYEQYF. Full variable domain (outside the CDR3, taken from reference TRBV2 and TRBJ2-7): EPEVTQTPSHQVTQMGQEVILRCVPISNHLYFYWYRQILGQKVEFLVSFYNNEISEKSEIFDDQFSVERPDGSNFTLKIRSTKLEDSAMYFCASSVPSGRSYEQYFGPGTRLTVT.

The chain recombines TRBV7-2 with TRBJ1-6, with 9 bases identical to TRBD1. Germline-derived CDR1 and CDR2 are SGHTA and FQGNSA. The CDR3 loop spans 16 amino acids. The ends lost 5 bases at V and 6 bases at J; junction bases unmatched: 8. DNA for the CDR3: TGTGCCAGCAGCGCGAATACAGGGGGCTCTAATTCACCCCTCCACTTT. Translating it yields CASSANTGGSNSPLHF.

This clonotype was counted between two and nine times. The rearrangement uses TRBV10-3 and TRBJ1-2; D is uncertain. Trimming took off 2 bases at V and 3 bases at J, with 4 bases between the two ends. Germline lookup yields CDR1 ENHRY and CDR2 SYGVKD. The CDR3 sequence is 12 residues long. The CDR3 DNA reads as TGTGCCATCAGTGAGACGGACTATGGCTACACCTTC. This sequence encodes CAISETDYGYTF.

This rearrangement joins TRBV7-2 to TRBJ2-7, with 8 positions matching TRBD2. This CDR3 contains 15 residues. Germline loops: CDR1 SGHTA, CDR2 FQGNSA. Trimming cost V 2 bases and J 0 bases; bases outside gene matches: 3. The CDR3 bases are TGTGCCAGCAGCTTAACCGGGACTAGCTCCTACGAGCAGTACTTC. It encodes CASSLTGTSSYEQYF.

The genes are TRBV25-1 and TRBJ1-5; no firm D call. Trimming removed 4 bases at V and 7 bases at J, with 11 bases between. The CDR3 covers 13 residues. CDR1 is MGHDK, CDR2 SYGVNS, per germline. CDR3 region: CASSGPGWQPQHF. The DNA of the CDR3 is TGTGCCAGCAGTGGGCCGGGTTGGCAGCCCCAGCATTTT.

The chain links TRBV5-6 to TRBJ1-1; weak D call: TRBD1 (5 bases). Germline V lookup: CDR1 SGHDT, CDR2 YYEEEE. Trimming pared 0 bases from V and 1 base from J, leaving 10 bases between. The CDR3 has 15 residues. As DNA, the CDR3 is TGTGCCAGCAGCTTGGCTACAGGACAGAACACTGAAGCTTTCTTT. As protein: CASSLATGQNTEAFF.

The genes are TRBV20-1 and TRBJ2-5, with 7 bases identical to TRBD1. V trimming: 6 bases; J trimming: 5 bases; junction bases outside the gene matches: 9. The CDR3 runs 13 residues. Germline CDR1 DFQATT, CDR2 SNEGSKA (reference sequence). The CDR3 DNA is TGCAGTGCCGAGGGGGCAGGGGAGGAGACCCAGTACTTC. Protein product: CSAEGAGEETQYF.

In this sample, this clonotype turned up a few times. CDR3: CSASGGLTIYGYTF. CDR3 in DNA: TGCAGTGCTAGTGGAGGACTTACGATCTATGGCTACACCTTC. The rearrangement links TRBV20-1 to TRBJ1-2, with D unclear. CDR1 DFQATT and CDR2 SNEGSKA come from the germline V gene (reference sequence). Between the trimmed V and J ends, which lost 3 bases and 4 bases, there was a span of 15 bases. The CDR3 totals 14 residues.

The chain employs TRBV24-1 and TRBJ2-1, with a weak D call TRBD2 (5 bases). The V end lost 7 bases, the J end lost 3 bases, and 12 bases lay between the germline ends. CDR3 length: 14 amino acids. Germline loops: CDR1 KGHDR, CDR2 SFDVKD. CDR3 nucleotide sequence: TGTGCCACCAGGGACTCCGGGGACTACAATGAGCAGTTCTTC. This encodes CATRDSGDYNEQFF.

There are a few counts of this clonotype. This chain uses TRBV5-6 with TRBJ2-5; TRBD1 is a possible D gene (5 bases). This CDR3 is built from 16 residues. Germline lookup yields CDR1 SGHDT and CDR2 YYEEEE. V dropped 4 bases and J dropped 1 base, with 17 bases sitting between them. The CDR3, as DNA: TGTGCCAGCAGCCCCCGGAAACGACAGATCCAAGAGACCCAGTACTTC. It codes for CASSPRKRQIQETQYF.

Note on this clonotype: Its ends do not fully match the called genes, so a read error is possible. The V call is TRBV6-5, the J call TRBJ2-1; 8 bases are shared with TRBD2. The CDR3 consists of 14 residues. Per germline, CDR1 MNHEY and CDR2 SVGAGI. The CDR3 coding sequence is TGTGCCAGCAGTCACTCAAGCGGGAGTAATGAGCAGTTCTTC. Its protein product is CASSHSSGSNEQFF.

The chain carries TRBV5-1 and TRBJ1-1; maybe TRBD1 (5 bases). This CDR3 spans 14 amino acids. The germline CDR1 and CDR2 sequences are SGHRS and YFSETQ. The V and J ends lost 2 bases and 3 bases respectively, with 11 bases between them. CDR3 nucleotide sequence: TGCGCCAGCAGCTTAACGGGGCGGGACACTGAAGCTTTCTTT. This gives the protein CASSLTGRDTEAFF.

In its sample, this clonotype was seen a few times. The gene calls are TRBV20-1 and TRBJ2-2; D call uncertain. Trimming removed 2 bases from V and 6 bases from J, with 13 bases in between. Per the germline V gene, CDR1 is DFQATT and CDR2 is SNEGSKA (reference sequence). This CDR3 is 14 amino acids long. The DNA of the CDR3 is TGCAGTGCTAGACCAGGCAAGGTCGCCGGGGAGCTGTTTTTT. Protein product: CSARPGKVAGELFF.